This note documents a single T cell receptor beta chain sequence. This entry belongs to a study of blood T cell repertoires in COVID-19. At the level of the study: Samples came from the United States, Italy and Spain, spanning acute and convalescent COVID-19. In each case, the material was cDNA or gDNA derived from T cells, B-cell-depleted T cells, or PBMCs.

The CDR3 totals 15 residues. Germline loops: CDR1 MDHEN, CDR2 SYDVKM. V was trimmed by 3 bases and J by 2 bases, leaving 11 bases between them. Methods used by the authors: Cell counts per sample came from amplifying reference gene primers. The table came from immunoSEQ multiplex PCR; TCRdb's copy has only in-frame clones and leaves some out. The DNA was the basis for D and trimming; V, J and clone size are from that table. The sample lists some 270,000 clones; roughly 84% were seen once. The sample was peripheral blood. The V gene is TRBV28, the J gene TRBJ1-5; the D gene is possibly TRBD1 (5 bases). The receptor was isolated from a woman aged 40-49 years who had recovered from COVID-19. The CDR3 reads CASSFLDRGNQPQHF. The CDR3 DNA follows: TGTGCCAGCAGTTTTCTCGACAGAGGCAATCAGCCCCAGCATTTT.